This is a list of T cell receptor beta chains from one sample in a study of blood T cells in healthy people across ages. TCRdb independently ran MiXCR on the 5' RACE reads; one entry per CDR3 protein. This table has hundreds of thousands of distinct CDR3 sequences, around 50% appearing once. Material: blood. The source is a woman of 80 years or more in good health. Both conserved end residues are trimmed from each CDR3. Fields, in order: CDR3 protein, V gene, clone size, J gene. Clone size appears in some rows only: once, few, many, or a class for an expanded clone.

CDR3aa: ATSRDRDSRETQY; v_gene: TRBV15; abundance: .; j_gene: TRBJ2-5
CDR3aa: SAQGGGYT; v_gene: TRBV20-1; abundance: many; j_gene: TRBJ1-2
CDR3aa: ASSRAAGGQGRGYT; v_gene: TRBV7-2; abundance: .; j_gene: TRBJ1-2
CDR3aa: ASSVGLAGALGDTQY; v_gene: TRBV9; abundance: .; j_gene: TRBJ2-3
CDR3aa: ASRQQRRETQY; v_gene: TRBV27; abundance: .; j_gene: TRBJ2-5
CDR3aa: ASSYTDMQY; v_gene: TRBV6-6; abundance: .; j_gene: TRBJ2-3
CDR3aa: ASSPQSGVSEQF; v_gene: TRBV12-3/TRBV12-4; abundance: many; j_gene: TRBJ2-1
CDR3aa: ASSPRTGEGAGELF; v_gene: TRBV2; abundance: .; j_gene: TRBJ2-2
CDR3aa: ASSLVGLAANEQF; v_gene: TRBV7-2; abundance: few; j_gene: TRBJ2-1
CDR3aa: ASSLVGYPQDIQY; v_gene: TRBV7-9; abundance: .; j_gene: TRBJ2-4
CDR3aa: ASIGGYGTGAYEQY; v_gene: TRBV9; abundance: .; j_gene: TRBJ2-7
CDR3aa: ASSVLAPEAEQY; v_gene: TRBV2; abundance: .; j_gene: TRBJ2-7
CDR3aa: ASSLGTVGLAFSYEQY; v_gene: TRBV12-3/TRBV12-4; abundance: .; j_gene: TRBJ2-7
CDR3aa: ASSRTRQNAEAF; v_gene: TRBV6-5; abundance: .; j_gene: TRBJ1-1
CDR3aa: ASSQEGGFRSSTDTQY; v_gene: TRBV4-1; abundance: .; j_gene: TRBJ2-3
CDR3aa: ASSLFTSGLYNEQF; v_gene: TRBV5-1; abundance: many; j_gene: TRBJ2-1
CDR3aa: ASSVWTGSNYGYT; v_gene: TRBV9; abundance: .; j_gene: TRBJ1-2
CDR3aa: ASSFGLAGGAQY; v_gene: TRBV5-1; abundance: many; j_gene: TRBJ2-5
CDR3aa: AWSQGLRGIQY; v_gene: TRBV30; abundance: many; j_gene: TRBJ2-4
CDR3aa: ASCTLGQTYGYT; v_gene: TRBV28; abundance: few; j_gene: TRBJ1-2
CDR3aa: ASSPGTGFSNQPQH; v_gene: TRBV27; abundance: .; j_gene: TRBJ1-5
CDR3aa: ASRSRGETQY; v_gene: TRBV12-3/TRBV12-4; abundance: many; j_gene: TRBJ2-5
CDR3aa: ASSATDSNTEAF; v_gene: TRBV12-3/TRBV12-4; abundance: .; j_gene: TRBJ1-1
CDR3aa: ASSLSFQGSYEQY; v_gene: TRBV27; abundance: once; j_gene: TRBJ2-7
CDR3aa: ASSRTASYNEQF; v_gene: TRBV7-9; abundance: many; j_gene: TRBJ2-1
CDR3aa: ASSRVGTSGGAVYNEQF; v_gene: TRBV7-2; abundance: many; j_gene: TRBJ2-1
CDR3aa: ASSWSSAGQNIQY; v_gene: TRBV5-1; abundance: .; j_gene: TRBJ2-4
CDR3aa: ASSFRPAEGAYEQY; v_gene: TRBV27; abundance: many; j_gene: TRBJ2-7
CDR3aa: ASSPPAGNTEAF; v_gene: TRBV7-2; abundance: once; j_gene: TRBJ1-1
CDR3aa: ASSPPSLLQETQY; v_gene: TRBV28; abundance: .; j_gene: TRBJ2-5
CDR3aa: ASGRASNEKLF; v_gene: TRBV12-3/TRBV12-4; abundance: .; j_gene: TRBJ1-4
CDR3aa: SVEGDSSYEQY; v_gene: TRBV29-1; abundance: few; j_gene: TRBJ2-7
CDR3aa: SGGGFRGEQF; v_gene: TRBV29-1; abundance: .; j_gene: TRBJ2-1
CDR3aa: ASSFGQSTGELF; v_gene: TRBV5-1; abundance: few; j_gene: TRBJ2-2
CDR3aa: ASSLVGTGGYGYT; v_gene: TRBV5-1; abundance: many; j_gene: TRBJ1-2
CDR3aa: ASSVATSGASGANVLT; v_gene: TRBV9; abundance: many; j_gene: TRBJ2-6
CDR3aa: ASSDRNNSPLH; v_gene: TRBV12-3/TRBV12-4; abundance: .; j_gene: TRBJ1-6
CDR3aa: ASSLVVGSSYNEQF; v_gene: TRBV11-2; abundance: many; j_gene: TRBJ2-1
CDR3aa: ASSLAPPLGGGYTDTQY; v_gene: TRBV7-2; abundance: few; j_gene: TRBJ2-3